This TCR beta chain was sequenced in a study of CD8 T cells in seronegative destructive rheumatoid arthritis (dated by TCRdb to 2020 to 2021). About the study as a whole: At the time of sampling, seven of the eight CND-RA patients were on biological drugs. The study compared peripheral CD8+ TCRbeta repertoires from patients with CCP-negative destructive rheumatoid arthritis (CND-RA) against repertoires from newly diagnosed seropositive RA, seronegative RA and healthy controls. The seropositive RA, seronegative RA and healthy control comparison cohorts were obtained from an earlier published TCRbeta dataset rather than being newly sequenced.

A negative result on the clinical CCP2 antibody test was shown by CND-RA patients, and progression of joint destruction was observed despite active therapy. Every CND-RA patient showed typical joint destruction in the wrists and ankles and had failed conventional anti-rheumatic therapy. CND-RA patients were sampled not at diagnosis but after long disease histories, which in several cases spanned decades. Around 45 millilitres of EDTA-anticoagulated peripheral blood were drawn from each patient. Density gradient separation with Ficoll-Paque PLUS was used to isolate peripheral blood mononuclear cells. Using AutoMACS magnetic bead positive selection, CD8+ cells were isolated from either fresh or cryopreserved PBMCs, and flow cytometry was used to check purity. Genomic DNA was extracted with Nucleospin Tissue or Tissue XS kits and quantified on a Qubit 2.0 fluorometer. The germline V gene gives CDR1 as SGHTA and CDR2 as FQGTGA. V was cut back by 1 base and J by 6 bases, leaving a gap of 19 bases between them. Including cysteine and phenylalanine, the CDR3 has 17 amino acids. Only the CDR3 DNA is retained, 51 bases long and in frame from the first base.

As to this clone: It lacks a known antigen. No base qualities exist here, and no much larger clone lies one base off it.

The investigation overall reported the following: The study acknowledged the small size of the CND-RA cohort as a limitation. More CMV-reactive and fewer influenza A-reactive CD8+ TCRbeta sequences were observed in CND-RA repertoires than in controls and other RA subtypes. Without diagnostic samples, TCR repertoire differences may partly reflect poor disease control over the years rather than being present at onset. Once age was adjusted for, the CD8+ TCRbeta repertoires of CND-RA patients appeared less diverse and more clonal than the repertoires of other RA subtypes. Across the 100,000 to 150,000 clonotypes tested, no public clonotype enrichment was retained after Benjamini-Hochberg correction. The authors read the apparently distinct set of enriched public clonotypes carried by CND-RA patients as support for a separate disease subset.

Genomic DNA from CD8+ cells was used for TCRbeta sequencing according to the manufacturer's instructions. A genomics technology centre in Finland performed the TCRbeta sequencing with the immunoSEQ assay. The authors' pipeline ran thus. Clonotype tables from the immunoSEQ preprocessing pipeline were converted to VDJtools format, and non-productive clonotypes were removed. Samples with fewer than 10,000 reads were excluded, the remaining samples were subsampled to 10,000 reads, and most of the eight CND-RA samples were retained. The VDJtools CalcDiversityStats function was applied to data subsampled to 10,000 reads to calculate Shannon-Wiener, Simpson and clonality indices. Non-singleton TCRbeta clonotypes were hard-matched, with no mismatches allowed, against VDJdb to infer antigen specificity. CDR3 sequences that differed by one amino acid (Hamming distance 1) were grouped together into clusters with potentially shared antigen targets. After each group was resampled to six samples, one-sided Fisher's exact tests checked public clonotypes for group enrichment, with the whole procedure repeated ten times. Entries here come from immuneACCESS through TCRdb and include only in-frame sequences with V and J called. Some clones fail to appear in such tables; in the studies checked, an unresolved V gene covers under half of the shortfall, and the cause of the remainder is unknown. V, J and clone size are taken as reported in that table, and D and trimming were inferred from the DNA itself. The sample table lists under 800 clones, 70% to 90% of them with a count of one. Together, the top ten hold approximately 9.9% of the sample.

Recombination joined TRBV7-3 with TRBJ2-1; the D gene is possibly TRBD2, with 6 bases matching. The source material was CD8+ T cells from blood. The sequence was collected from a woman aged 45 to 70 with seronegative destructive rheumatoid arthritis. The CDR3 loop reads CASSLRSGGSLPNEQFF. The DNA is TGTGCCAGCAGCTTAAGATCCGGGGGATCCCTTCCCAATGAGCAGTTCTTC.